Presented here are 18 T cell receptor beta chains from one specimen sequenced in a study of blood T cells in healthy people across ages. The use of a sample-barcoded 5' primer and a J-beta primer mix characterized a second PCR of roughly 6 to 11 cycles. TCRdb processed the 5' RACE reads anew with MiXCR; each CDR3 protein has one entry. This table has 380,000 or so distinct CDR3 sequences, about 52% appearing once. Sequences were obtained from blood. The receptors were sampled from a man in his 60s in good health.

About this clonotype: The junction and the germline gene differ at one end; a read error may be behind it. J is TRBJ1-5 and V is TRBV7-2, with D hard to call. CDR1 SGHTA and CDR2 FQGNSA come from the germline V gene. The CDR3 loop spans 15 amino acids. The CDR3 spells CASSLGGFGNQPQHF. CDR3 DNA sequence: TGTGCCAGCAGTTTAGGAGGGTTTGGCAATCAGCCCCAGCATTTT.

J is TRBJ1-5 and V is TRBV29-1, with D tentatively TRBD1 (5 bases). This CDR3 has 13 amino acids. CDR1 and CDR2 from the germline V gene are SQVTM and ANQGSEA. CDR3 bases: TGCAGTATCTGGGACGGCGAAAATCAGCCCCAGCATTTT. Residues: CSIWDGENQPQHF.

V and J are TRBV6-1 and TRBJ2-3; no clear D gene. CDR1 is MNHNS, CDR2 SASEGT, per germline. The length of the CDR3 is 14 residues. V shed 0 bases and J shed 4 bases, with 8 bases lying between them. CDR3 bases: TGTGCCAGCAGTGAAGCAGGGTTCCCAGATACGCAGTATTTT. Translating it yields CASSEAGFPDTQYF.

The table lists this clonotype with a few counts. The chain is built from TRBV20-1 and TRBJ2-3; D unresolved. V was shortened by 5 bases and J by 4 bases, with 19 bases between the two germline ends. The length of the CDR3 is 15 residues. Germline CDR1 is DFQATT and CDR2 is SNEGSKA (reference sequence). The CDR3 here is CSAPGRSISPDTQYF. CDR3 nucleotide sequence: TGCAGTGCTCCAGGACGGTCCATATCCCCAGATACGCAGTATTTT.

In this sample, this clonotype turned up a few times. The gene calls are TRBV29-1 and TRBJ2-5; perhaps TRBD1 as D (5 bases). Trimming cost V 6 bases and J 5 bases, with 13 bases left between them. Germline CDR1 is SQVTM and CDR2 is ANQGSEA. The CDR3 covers 12 residues. CDR3 sequence reads: CSVQIRVETQYF. For the CDR3, the DNA is TGCAGCGTACAGATCAGGGTGGAGACCCAGTACTTC.

This clonotype has a single count. The chain recombines TRBV7-9 with TRBJ2-7, with unresolved D. This CDR3 is built from 14 residues. Looked up from germline, CDR1 is SEHNR and CDR2 is FQNEAQ (reference sequence). V lost 5 bases to trimming and J lost 7 bases, with 18 bases between them. CDR3 region: CASSPVAQYYEQYF. In DNA form, the CDR3 reads TGTGCCAGCAGCCCCGTTGCACAGTACTATGAGCAGTACTTC.

V is TRBV7-2 and J is TRBJ2-7; 7 bases line up with TRBD2. CDR3 length equals 14 residues. The V gene's germline CDR1 is SGHTA and CDR2 FQGNSA. With 0 bases clipped from V and 7 bases from J, the junction kept 6 bases outside the gene matches. The CDR3 DNA sequence: TGTGCCAGCAGCTTAGCGCGAGGGAGGGGTGAGCAGTACTTC. Its protein product is CASSLARGRGEQYF.

This clonotype was recorded a few times. V usage is TRBV5-1 and J usage is TRBJ2-3, with D maybe TRBD1 (5 bases). CDR1 is SGHRS, CDR2 YFSETQ, per germline. The CDR3 is 14 amino acids. Trimming removed 4 bases from V and 0 bases from J, with 9 bases in between. Here the CDR3 DNA reads TGCGCCAGCAGCCCCGACAGTAGCACAGATACGCAGTATTTT. Translated: CASSPDSSTDTQYF.

The CDR3 nucleotides are TGCAGTGCTAGACAGGGGGCGGGGGGGCAGGCCAAAAACATTCAGTACTTC. This sequence encodes CSARQGAGGQAKNIQYF. The rearrangement uses TRBV20-1 and TRBJ2-4, with D perhaps TRBD2 (9 bases). CDR3 length: 17 amino acids. From germline, CDR1 is DFQATT and CDR2 SNEGSKA (reference sequence). The ends were cut back, 2 bases at V and 1 base at J, with 18 bases in the middle.

This chain uses TRBV5-1 with TRBJ2-5; 8 bases agree with TRBD2. The CDR3 spans 15 residues. J was trimmed by 0 bases and V by 4 bases; bases with no gene match: 5. In germline, CDR1 is SGHRS, CDR2 YFSETQ. CDR3 DNA: TGCGCCAGCAGCCGAGCGGGAGATTACCAAGAGACCCAGTACTTC. It codes for CASSRAGDYQETQYF.

V is TRBV10-2 and J is TRBJ2-3; 10 nucleotides match TRBD2. This CDR3 spans 17 amino acids. Germline assignment: CDR1 WSHSY and CDR2 SAAADI. Trimming took 4 bases from V and 2 from J; bases not matched to a gene: 9. The CDR3, as DNA: TGCGCCAGCAGTGTGACCCTAGCGGGAGTAGTCACAGATACGCAGTATTTT. Translation: CASSVTLAGVVTDTQYF.

The sample holds a few counts of this clonotype. The chain is built from TRBV19 and TRBJ1-5; tentatively, D is TRBD1 (5 bases). V was clipped by 6 bases and J by 6 bases, with 12 bases between them. The CDR3 consists of 13 residues. Per germline, CDR1 LNHDA and CDR2 SQIVND (reference sequence). CDR3 bases: TGTGCCAGTAGCCGTGGGGGAAGTCAGCCCCAGCATTTT. Protein: CASSRGGSQPQHF.

This clonotype was observed a handful of times. The chain combines TRBV20-1 with TRBJ2-1; 8 nucleotides align to TRBD2. This CDR3 spans 14 amino acids. J gave up 5 bases and V 6 bases, and 9 bases lay outside the gene matches. The V gene's germline CDR1 is DFQATT and CDR2 SNEGSKA (reference sequence). The CDR3 bases are TGCAGTGCCCAGAGCGGGAGTCGCGACAATGAGCAGTTCTTC. It specifies CSAQSGSRDNEQFF.

This clonotype was seen a few times. The genes are TRBV12-3 or TRBV12-4 and TRBJ2-5; D perhaps matches TRBD1 (5 bases). The CDR3 contains 14 residues. The V end lost 1 base, the J end lost 5 bases, and 11 bases lay between the germline ends. Here the CDR3 DNA reads TGTGCCAGCAGTTTAGGAGGAAACAGGGAGACCCAGTACTTC. It translates to CASSLGGNRETQYF.

The chain links TRBV5-5 to TRBJ2-7; D uncertain. The germline V gene encodes CDR1 SGHKS and CDR2 YYEKEE (reference sequence). CDR3 length: 11 amino acids. The V end lost 6 bases, the J end lost 3 bases, and 7 bases lay between the germline ends. CDR3: CASNSDYEQYF. The CDR3 DNA reads TGTGCCAGCAACTCCGACTACGAGCAGTACTTC.

For the CDR3, the DNA is TGTGCCAGTTCTACCGCGGGAGCCAAAAACATTCAGTACTTC. This encodes CASSTAGAKNIQYF. The V gene is TRBV5-4, the J gene TRBJ2-4; D is possibly TRBD2 (5 bases). The germline CDR1 and CDR2 sequences are SGHNT and YYREEE (reference sequence). The CDR3 is made up of 14 amino acids. The germline V and J ends were trimmed by 8 bases and 0 bases, with 12 bases remaining between them.

This clonotype was picked up a small number of times. The V gene is TRBV12-3 or TRBV12-4, the J gene TRBJ2-6; no firm D call. CDR3 length: 15 residues. Trimming cost V 1 base and J 0 bases, with 4 bases left between them. The CDR3 DNA follows: TGTGCCAGCAGTTTAGGGGTCTCTGGGGCCAACGTCCTGACTTTC. Protein sequence: CASSLGVSGANVLTF.

The chain has TRBV7-2 and TRBJ2-5; TRBD2 is a possible D gene (6 bases). Germline CDR1 and CDR2: SGHTA and FQGNSA. This CDR3 is built from 15 residues. Trimming shortened V by 5 bases and J by 2 bases, and 15 bases separated the two germline ends. CDR3 nucleotides: TGTGCCAGCAGCCCATACGGGAGCGATCAAGAGACCCAGTACTTC. It codes for CASSPYGSDQETQYF.